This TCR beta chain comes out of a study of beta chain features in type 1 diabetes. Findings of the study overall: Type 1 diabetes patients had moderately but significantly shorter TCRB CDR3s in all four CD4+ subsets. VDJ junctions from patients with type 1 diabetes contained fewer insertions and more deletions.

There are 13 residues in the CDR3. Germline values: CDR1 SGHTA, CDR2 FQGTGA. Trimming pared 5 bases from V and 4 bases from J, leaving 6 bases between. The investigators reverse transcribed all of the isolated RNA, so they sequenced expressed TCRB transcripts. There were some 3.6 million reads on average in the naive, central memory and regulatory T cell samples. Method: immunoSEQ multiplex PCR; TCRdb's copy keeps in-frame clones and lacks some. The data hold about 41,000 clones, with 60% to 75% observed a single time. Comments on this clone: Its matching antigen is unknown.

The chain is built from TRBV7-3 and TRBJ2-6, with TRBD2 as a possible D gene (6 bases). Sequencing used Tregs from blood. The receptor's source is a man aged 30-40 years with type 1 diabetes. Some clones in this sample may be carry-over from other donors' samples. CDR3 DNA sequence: TGTGCCAGCAGCCGGGGGGGGGCCAACGTCCTGACTTTC. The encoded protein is CASSRGGANVLTF.